This T cell receptor (beta chain) was identified in a study of regulatory T cells in long-lasting Graves disease. General study points: TCR diversity was lower in persistent Graves' patients (versus newly diagnosed ones).

Specified time point: newly diagnosed GD, antithyroid drugs for less than 3 months. PBMCs provided the RNA from which the TCR library was made. Worth noting for this clonotype: Its antigen is still unknown.

Library construction for TCR beta used iRepertoire HTBI primers and Arm-PCR of CDR3 regions. TCRdb recomputed calls from the multiplex PCR reads with MiXCR, one row per CDR3 protein. The sample lists a few hundred thousand distinct CDR3 sequences, about an eighth seen once, with under 20% in the top ten. This CDR3 is built from 14 residues. Germline assignment: CDR1 WSHSY and CDR2 SAAADI. Trimming removed 4 bases from V and 4 bases from J, with 11 bases in between. Another study also made use of these data, one on T cells in Graves' hyperthyroidism and ophthalmopathy. That investigation notes: Those with hyperthyroidism were 18 to 65 years old, newly diagnosed, and ill for under 2 months.

The source is a young woman with Graves disease. The input for sequencing was peripheral blood mononuclear cells (PBMCs), taken at new diagnosis, from a patient treated with antithyroid drugs. This sequence joins TRBV10-2 and TRBJ2-1, with no clear D. CDR3 bases: TGCGCCAGCAGTGGACCGACCTGGTACAATGAGCAGTTCTTC. Encoded protein: CASSGPTWYNEQFF.